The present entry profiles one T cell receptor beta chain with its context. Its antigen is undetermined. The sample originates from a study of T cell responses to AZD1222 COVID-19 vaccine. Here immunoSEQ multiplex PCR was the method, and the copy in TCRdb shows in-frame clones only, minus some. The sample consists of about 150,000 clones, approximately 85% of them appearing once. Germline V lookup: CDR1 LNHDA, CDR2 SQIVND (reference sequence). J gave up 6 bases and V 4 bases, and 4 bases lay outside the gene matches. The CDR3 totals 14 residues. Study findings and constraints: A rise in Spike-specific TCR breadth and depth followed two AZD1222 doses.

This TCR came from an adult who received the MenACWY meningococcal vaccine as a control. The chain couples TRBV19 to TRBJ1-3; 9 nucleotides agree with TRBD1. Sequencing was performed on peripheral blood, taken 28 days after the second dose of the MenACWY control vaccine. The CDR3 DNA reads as TGTGCCAGTAGTACGGGACAGGGAGCAAACACCATATATTTT. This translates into CASSTGQGANTIYF.